The 20 T cell receptor beta chains listed next were all sequenced from one sample in a study of OX40 agonist ivuxolimab in advanced cancers. The protocol was immunoSEQ multiplex PCR, while the TCRdb copy is restricted to in-frame clones and leaves out a portion. The sample holds some 78,000 clones, 88% seen once. This material consisted of CD4+ or CD8+ T cells sorted from blood, taken in a trial of the OX40 agonist ivuxolimab. Every receptor here comes from an adult with an advanced solid tumor such as melanoma, head and neck, liver or kidney cancer.

This chain uses TRBV10-3 with TRBJ2-5; 12 nucleotides agree with TRBD2. Germline V gene sequence: CDR1 ENHRY, CDR2 SYGVKD. The CDR3 totals 15 residues. After removal of 5 bases from V and 5 bases from J, the junction contained 6 bases not matched to a gene. CDR3 sequence reads: CAISPSGGADETQYF. CDR3 bases: TGTGCCATCAGTCCTAGCGGGGGGGCCGATGAGACCCAGTACTTC.

The chain joins TRBV21-1 to TRBJ1-4; no DNA check was done on the table's D call, TRBD1. TRBV21-1 is noted as a pseudogene. The CDR3 is made up of 20 amino acids. The CDR3 sequence: CASSTLDGGTAVGRNEKLFF. The CDR3 DNA reads TGTGCCAGCAGCACCCTAGATGGTGGGACAGCCGTTGGGCGTAATGAAAAACTGTTTTTT.

This chain links TRBV7-9 with TRBJ1-1; 7 bases agree with TRBD1. The CDR3 contains 13 residues. The germline gives CDR1 SEHNR, CDR2 FQNEAQ (reference sequence). V lost 7 bases and J lost 13; bases outside the gene matches: 15. In nucleotides, the CDR3 is TGTGCCAGCACCCGAGGACAGGAGGAAAGGAATTTCTTT. Its protein is CASTRGQEERNFF. Full variable domain (missing parts from reference TRBV7-9 and TRBJ1-1): DTGVSQNPRHKITKRGQNVTFRCDPISEHNRLYWYRQTLGQGPEFLTYFQNEAQLEKSRLLSDRFSAERPKGSFSTLEIQRTEQGDSAMYLCASTRGQEERNFFGQGTRLTVV.

This clone was counted a few times. V usage is TRBV5-1 and J usage is TRBJ2-5; 10 bases fit TRBD2. This CDR3 contains 15 residues. CDR1 and CDR2 from the germline V gene are SGHRS and YFSETQ. The V and J ends lost 5 bases and 4 bases, in that order; junction bases with no gene match: 8. As DNA, the CDR3 is TGCGCCAGCAGAAGGCTAGCGGGGGCTGGAGAGACCCAGTACTTC. Translating it yields CASRRLAGAGETQYF.

V and J are TRBV2 and TRBJ2-6; 7 nucleotides align to TRBD1. The CDR3 runs 15 residues. Germline V lookup: CDR1 SNHLY, CDR2 FYNNEI. The CDR3 DNA is TGTGCGGTAACAGGGGACCGCTCTGGGGCCAACGTCCTGACTTTC. Residues: CAVTGDRSGANVLTF.

V gene TRBV6-5 combines with J gene TRBJ1-5; D gene unclear. CDR1 and CDR2 from the germline V gene are MNHEY and SVGAGI. V lost 5 bases, J lost 5 bases, and 7 bases lay in between. This CDR3 is 12 amino acids long. The CDR3 DNA reads TGTGCCAGCAGTAACAACCATCAGCCCCAGCATTTT. It codes for CASSNNHQPQHF.

The chain carries TRBV5-6 and TRBJ2-5; D gene unclear. Trimming took off 2 bases at V and 1 base at J, with 9 bases between the two ends. The germline V gene has CDR1 SGHDT and CDR2 YYEEEE. This CDR3 region has 14 residues. The CDR3 reads CASSLNRLQETQYF. The DNA for the CDR3 is TGTGCCAGCAGCTTAAACAGACTCCAAGAGACCCAGTACTTC.

This rearrangement joins TRBV7-2 to TRBJ2-2; 9 bases are shared with TRBD2. The germline V gene has CDR1 SGHTA and CDR2 FQGNSA. The CDR3 has 17 amino acids. V dropped 4 bases and J dropped 6; count of bases not matched to a gene: 12. CDR3 amino acids: CASSYLSGTSFAGELFF. The CDR3 DNA follows: TGTGCCAGCAGCTATTTGTCCGGGACTAGCTTCGCCGGGGAGCTGTTTTTT.

J is TRBJ1-2 and V is TRBV6-5; unclear D gene. The CDR3 has 12 residues. V lost 4 bases, J lost 0 bases, and 3 bases lay in between. Germline values: CDR1 MNHEY, CDR2 SVGAGI. The CDR3 region is CASSWSNYGYTF. Written as DNA, the CDR3 is TGTGCCAGCAGTTGGTCTAACTATGGCTACACCTTC.

V is TRBV6-1 and J is TRBJ1-2, with 8 bases matching TRBD1. The CDR3 totals 13 residues. V lost 3 bases, J lost 11 bases, and 8 bases stayed unmatched. Germline CDR1 reads MNHNS; CDR2 reads SASEGT. Here the CDR3 reads CASSDRSRGHYTF. The CDR3 bases are TGTGCCAGCAGTGATAGGTCCAGGGGGCATTACACCTTC.

This chain joins TRBV10-1 and TRBJ2-3; no reliable D call. This CDR3 region has 14 residues. Germline CDR1 WNHNN, CDR2 SYGVQD (reference sequence). The V end was cut by 4 bases, the J end by 0 bases, with 8 bases between. CDR3 DNA sequence: TGCGCCAGCAGTGCTATAGTAAGCACAGATACGCAGTATTTT. Translation gives CASSAIVSTDTQYF.

The chain recombines TRBV29-1 with TRBJ2-1; TRBD1 aligns across 8 bases. V shed 0 bases, J shed 10 bases, and the junction held 26 bases outside the gene matches. From germline, CDR1 is SQVTM and CDR2 ANQGSEA. This CDR3 is built from 20 residues. The CDR3: CSVEDRAGFPGTGPRREQFF. The CDR3 DNA follows: TGCAGCGTTGAAGATCGGGCAGGGTTCCCCGGGACAGGACCTCGCAGGGAGCAGTTCTTC.

The gene calls are TRBV5-4 and TRBJ2-2, with TRBD1 matching 9 bases. CDR1 SGHNT and CDR2 YYREEE come from the germline V gene (reference sequence). The CDR3 runs 15 residues. J gave up 0 bases and V 4 bases, and 1 base lay outside the gene matches. The CDR3 DNA reads as TGTGCCAGCAGCCGACAGGGGGCGAACACCGGGGAGCTGTTTTTT. This codes for CASSRQGANTGELFF.

The genes are TRBV6-5 and TRBJ1-1; TRBD1 is a possible D gene (6 bases). Germline CDR1 reads MNHEY; CDR2 reads SVGAGI. This CDR3 contains 13 residues. V gave up 0 bases and J gave up 11 bases, with 13 bases separating them. The CDR3 sequence: CASSYSRGGDAFF. In nucleotides, the CDR3 is TGTGCCAGCAGTTACTCCCGCGGGGGCGATGCTTTCTTT.

This chain uses TRBV15 with TRBJ2-5, with D perhaps matching TRBD2 (5 bases). Per germline, CDR1 LNHNV and CDR2 YYDKDF (reference sequence). Trimming pared 0 bases from V and 5 bases from J, leaving 13 bases between. The length of the CDR3 is 15 residues. The CDR3 region has the DNA TGTGCCACCAGCAGAGATAGGACTGGGGAGGAGACCCAGTACTTC. This codes for CATSRDRTGEETQYF.

The V gene is TRBV10-1, the J gene TRBJ1-1; perhaps TRBD1 as D (5 bases). The CDR3 has 16 amino acids. Germline values: CDR1 WNHNN, CDR2 SYGVQD (reference sequence). V lost 8 bases to trimming and J lost 1 base, with 20 bases between them. CDR3 in amino acids: CASSPGTGLRNTEAFF. CDR3 DNA: TGCGCCAGCTCCCCTGGAACGGGACTGAGGAACACTGAAGCTTTCTTT.

CDR3 coding DNA: TGCGCCAGCAGTGCCGGGACTAGTGGGGGCGAGGGCACAGATACGCAGTATTTT. It translates to CASSAGTSGGEGTDTQYF. This sequence joins TRBV10-2 and TRBJ2-3, with 8 bases matching TRBD2. CDR1 is WSHSY and CDR2 is SAAADI in the germline V gene. V gave up 4 bases and J gave up 1 base; unmatched junction bases: 13. The CDR3 totals 18 residues.

This clone was observed at least ten times. V is TRBV18 and J is TRBJ1-5, with 9 bases that match TRBD1. The germline CDR1 and CDR2 sequences are KGHSH and LQKENI. The V segment lost 8 bases and the J segment 6 bases; nucleotides outside the gene matches: 8. There are 14 residues in the CDR3. CDR3 residues: CASGGTGIGQPQHF. Here the CDR3 DNA reads TGTGCCAGCGGAGGGACAGGGATAGGTCAGCCCCAGCATTTT.

This clone appeared once. The genes are TRBV6-5 and TRBJ1-3; D is unclear. Per the germline V gene, CDR1 is MNHEY and CDR2 is SVGAGI. The CDR3 has 13 amino acids. Trimming shortened V by 0 bases and J by 6 bases, and 6 bases separated the two germline ends. The CDR3 spells CASSYSQANTIYF. Here the CDR3 DNA reads TGTGCCAGCAGTTACTCGCAGGCAAACACCATATATTTT.

V and J are TRBV29-1 and TRBJ2-2; 8 bases match TRBD1. V lost 6 bases and J lost 3; bases outside the gene matches: 6. The CDR3 sequence is 14 residues long. Germline CDR1 and CDR2: SQVTM and ANQGSEA. CDR3: CSVWDRPYTGELFF. CDR3 sequence (DNA): TGCAGCGTCTGGGACAGGCCTTACACCGGGGAGCTGTTTTTT.